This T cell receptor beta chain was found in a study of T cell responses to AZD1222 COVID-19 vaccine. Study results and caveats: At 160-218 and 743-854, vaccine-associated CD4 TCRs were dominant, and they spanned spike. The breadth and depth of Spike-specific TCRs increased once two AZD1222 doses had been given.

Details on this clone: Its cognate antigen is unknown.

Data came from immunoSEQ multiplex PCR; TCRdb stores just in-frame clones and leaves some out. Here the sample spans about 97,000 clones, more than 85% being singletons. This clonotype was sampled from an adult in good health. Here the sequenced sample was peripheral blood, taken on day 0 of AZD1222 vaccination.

CDR3 protein: CASSPQPEAYYEQYF. The CDR3 DNA reads TGTGCCAGCTCACCTCAGCCCGAGGCTTACTACGAGCAGTACTTC. This chain connects TRBV18 to TRBJ2-7; D unclear. In germline, CDR1 is KGHSH, CDR2 LQKENI. V shed 3 bases and J shed 3 bases, with 15 bases lying between them. The CDR3 is 15 residues long. The whole variable domain, remainder taken from reference TRBV18 and TRBJ2-7, is NAGVMQNPRHLVRRRGQEARLRCSPMKGHSHVYWYRQLPEEGLKFMVYLQKENIIDESGMPKERFSAEFPKEGPSILRIQQVVRGDSAAYFCASSPQPEAYYEQYFGPGTRLTVT.